The clone carrying this T cell receptor (beta chain) turned up a few times. Its antigen is not identified. This record comes from a study of radiotherapy plus CTLA-4 blockade in lung cancer. Germline V gene sequence: CDR1 LNHDA, CDR2 SQIVND (reference sequence). The trim removed 6 bases at V and 1 base at J, leaving 11 bases unmatched. This CDR3 region has 17 residues. Regarding the study as a whole: Radiotherapy plus ipilimumab was followed by expansion in blood of tumor-derived TCR clones.

Assay used: immunoSEQ multiplex PCR; TCRdb lists only in-frame clones, some missing. The repertoire holds tens of thousands of clones, with 60% to 75% as singletons. The TCR comes from a human donor with non-small cell lung cancer who had stable disease on radiotherapy plus ipilimumab. The sample in question was peripheral blood, obtained from a patient treated with radiotherapy plus ipilimumab. The chain links TRBV19 to TRBJ2-1; TRBD2 agrees at 8 bases. Here the CDR3 DNA reads TGTGCCAGTAGGAACGGGCGGGGGGCCTCATCCTACAATGAGCAGTTCTTC. It translates to CASRNGRGASSYNEQFF.